These 12 T cell receptor beta chains originate from one sample sequenced in a study of blood T cell repertoires in COVID-19. Generated by immunoSEQ multiplex PCR, the TCRdb table keeps only in-frame clones and is missing some. This sample has under 130,000 clones, with around 84% found just once. The sample comprised peripheral blood. These receptors originate from a woman older than 75 with acute or convalescent COVID-19.

V is TRBV24-1 and J is TRBJ1-4; 9 nucleotides agree with TRBD1. Trimming at V came to 4 bases and at J to 7 bases, leaving 6 bases not matched to a gene. This CDR3 has 15 residues. Per the germline V gene, CDR1 is KGHDR and CDR2 is SFDVKD. CDR3 amino acids: CATSDPGQGGEKLFF. The CDR3 DNA reads as TGTGCCACCAGTGACCCGGGACAGGGAGGTGAAAAACTGTTTTTT.

This chain uses TRBV6-5 with TRBJ1-1; weak D call: TRBD1 (6 bases). The germline V gene has CDR1 MNHEY and CDR2 SVGAGI. Trimming stripped 4 bases from V and 11 bases from J, with 17 bases between. The CDR3 runs to 13 residues. CDR3 sequence: CASSSNSGGGAFF. The CDR3, as DNA: TGTGCCAGCAGTTCAAACAGTGGGGGGGGCGCTTTCTTT.

The rearrangement uses TRBV12-5 and TRBJ2-7; 12 bases fit TRBD2. The V segment lost 1 base and the J segment 0 bases; nucleotides outside the gene matches: 4. The CDR3 is made up of 17 amino acids. The germline gives CDR1 LGHNT, CDR2 FRNRAP. This chain's CDR3 is CASGLALGLAGSYEQYV. The CDR3 DNA sequence: TGTGCTAGTGGTTTGGCATTGGGACTAGCGGGCTCCTACGAGCAGTACGTC.

CDR3 bases: TGTGCCAGCAGCTTAAGTCTGGCGGGAACCAGCACAGATACGCAGTATTTT. Translation: CASSLSLAGTSTDTQYF. The J gene is TRBJ2-3, the V gene TRBV13, with a tentative D call TRBD2 (6 bases). Germline CDR1 PRHDT, CDR2 FYEKMQ (reference sequence). CDR3 size: 17 residues. V lost 2 bases and J lost 0, with 15 bases in between.

CDR3 nucleotides: TGTGCTAGTGGTTTGGTAGGGGGGGTTAGCGGCTACACCTTC. Translating it yields CASGLVGGVSGYTF. This chain joins TRBV12-5 and TRBJ1-2; D might be TRBD1 (6 bases). This CDR3 comprises 14 residues. CDR1 and CDR2 from the germline V gene are LGHNT and FRNRAP. Trimming shortened V by 0 bases and J by 8 bases, and 13 bases separated the two germline ends.

This chain connects TRBV2 to TRBJ1-1; D is uncertain. Germline V gene sequence: CDR1 SNHLY, CDR2 FYNNEI. The CDR3 covers 14 residues. Trimming left V 5 bases short and J 1 base short, with 11 bases between. CDR3 amino acids: CASSLEEGNTEAFF. The DNA of the CDR3 is TGTGCCAGCAGTTTGGAAGAGGGGAACACTGAAGCTTTCTTT.

This chain joins TRBV19 and TRBJ2-5; weak D call: TRBD1 (6 bases). Germline V CDR1 and CDR2: LNHDA, SQIVND (reference sequence). The CDR3 covers 13 residues. Trimming removed 8 bases from V and 5 bases from J, with 15 bases in between. The CDR3 spells CASSPGQLETQYF. As DNA, the CDR3 is TGTGCCAGTTCACCGGGACAACTGGAGACCCAGTACTTC.

This chain links TRBV5-5 with TRBJ2-2; no definite D call. Germline values: CDR1 SGHKS, CDR2 YYEKEE (reference sequence). This CDR3 region has 14 residues. The V gene lost 0 bases and the J gene lost 2 bases, with 5 bases spanning the gap. CDR3 in DNA: TGTGCCAGCAGCTTGGGGCCAAACACCGGGGAGCTGTTTTTT. This sequence encodes CASSLGPNTGELFF.

V and J are TRBV29-1 and TRBJ2-3; D is uncertain. Germline values: CDR1 SQVTM, CDR2 ANQGSEA. The CDR3 runs to 14 residues. Trimming took 8 bases from V and 2 from J, leaving 17 bases between them. The CDR3 loop reads CSQKTSFLTDTQYF. The CDR3 region has the DNA TGCAGCCAAAAAACCAGTTTTCTCACAGATACGCAGTATTTT.

The chain joins TRBV6-4 to TRBJ2-1; D is possibly TRBD1 (5 bases). Germline V gene sequence: CDR1 MRHNA, CDR2 SNTAGT. The germline V and J ends were trimmed by 8 bases and 9 bases, with 17 bases remaining between them. The CDR3 has 13 amino acids. CDR3 region: CASSASLRGEQFF. The CDR3 region has the DNA TGTGCCAGCTCAGCTAGTTTAAGGGGTGAGCAGTTCTTC.

V gene TRBV19 combines with J gene TRBJ1-1, with D perhaps matching TRBD1 (6 bases). The V end was cut by 4 bases, the J end by 1 base, with 7 bases between. The CDR3 covers 13 residues. Germline V gives CDR1 LNHDA, CDR2 SQIVND (reference sequence). This CDR3 is CASSKTGNTEAFF. The CDR3, as DNA: TGTGCCAGTAGTAAGACAGGGAACACTGAAGCTTTCTTT.

This chain connects TRBV3-1 (or the pseudogene TRBV3-2) to TRBJ2-1, with D possibly TRBD1 on 5 matching bases. This CDR3 spans 13 amino acids. The V and J ends lost 2 bases and 10 bases respectively, with 12 bases between them. Germline V lookup: CDR1 LGHDT, CDR2 YNNKEL (reference sequence). The CDR3 reads CASSQRGREEQFF. The CDR3 nucleotides read TGTGCCAGCAGCCAAAGGGGCAGGGAAGAGCAGTTCTTC.